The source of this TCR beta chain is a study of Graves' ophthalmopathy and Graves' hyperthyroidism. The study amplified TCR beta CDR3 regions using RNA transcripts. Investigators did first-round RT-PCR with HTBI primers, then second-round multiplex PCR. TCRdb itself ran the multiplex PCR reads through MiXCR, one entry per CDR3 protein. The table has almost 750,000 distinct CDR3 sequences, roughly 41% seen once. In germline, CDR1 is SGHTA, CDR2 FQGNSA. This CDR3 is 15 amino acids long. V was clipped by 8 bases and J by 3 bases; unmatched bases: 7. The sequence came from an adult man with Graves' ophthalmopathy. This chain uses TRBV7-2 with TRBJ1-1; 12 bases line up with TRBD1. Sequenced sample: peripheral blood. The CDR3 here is CASEGGQGAYTEAFF. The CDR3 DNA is TGTGCCAGCGAGGGGGGACAGGGGGCATACACTGAAGCTTTCTTT. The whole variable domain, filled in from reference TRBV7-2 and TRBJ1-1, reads GAGVSQSPSNKVTEKGKDVELRCDPISGHTALYWYRQSLGQGLEFLIYFQGNSAPDKSGLPSDRFSAERTGGSVSTLTIQRTQQEDSAVYLCASEGGQGAYTEAFFGQGTRLTVV.